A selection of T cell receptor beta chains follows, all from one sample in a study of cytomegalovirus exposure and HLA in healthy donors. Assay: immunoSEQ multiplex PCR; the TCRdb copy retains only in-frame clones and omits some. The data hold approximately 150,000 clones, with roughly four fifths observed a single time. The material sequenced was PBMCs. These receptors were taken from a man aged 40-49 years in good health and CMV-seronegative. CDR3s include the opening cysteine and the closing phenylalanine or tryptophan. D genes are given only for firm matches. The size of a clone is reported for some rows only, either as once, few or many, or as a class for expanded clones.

CDR3: CATSRWGQGRGYSNQPQHF
DNA: TGTGCCACCAGCAGGTGGGGACAGGGAAGGGGATATAGCAATCAGCCCCAGCATTTT
size: few
V: TRBV15
J: TRBJ1-5
length: 19
D: TRBD1

CDR3: CASSAGTSYEQYF
DNA: TGCGCCAGCAGCGCCGGGACTAGCTACGAGCAGTACTTC
size: few
V: TRBV5-1
J: TRBJ2-7
length: 13
D: TRBD2

CDR3: CASSLESSGRPLSEQFF
DNA: TGTGCCAGCAGCTTAGAGTCTAGCGGGAGACCCCTCAGTGAGCAGTTCTTC
size: .
V: TRBV11-2
J: TRBJ2-1
length: 17
D: TRBD2

CDR3: CSVAHSGANVLTF
DNA: TGCAGCGTTGCCCACTCTGGGGCCAACGTCCTGACTTTC
size: .
V: TRBV29-1
J: TRBJ2-6
length: 13
D: .

CDR3: CASSSGQGAGDTIYF
DNA: TGTGCCAGCAGCAGCGGACAGGGGGCCGGGGACACCATATATTTT
size: .
V: TRBV7-9
J: TRBJ1-3
length: 15
D: TRBD1

CDR3: CASKKPQPHLSGGDTQYF
DNA: TGTGCCAGCAAAAAACCCCAACCCCATTTGAGCGGCGGAGATACGCAGTATTTT
size: once
V: TRBV6-4
J: TRBJ2-3
length: 18
D: .

CDR3: CASSLLLAGITDTQYF
DNA: TGTGCCAGCAGCTTATTACTAGCGGGAATCACAGATACGCAGTATTTT
size: .
V: TRBV7-3
J: TRBJ2-3
length: 16
D: TRBD2

CDR3: CASSFILADNEQFF
DNA: TGTGCCAGCAGTTTTATACTAGCGGACAATGAGCAGTTCTTC
size: .
V: TRBV28
J: TRBJ2-1
length: 14
D: TRBD2

CDR3: CASSETSGRAAEQFF
DNA: TGTGCCAGCAGCGAGACTAGCGGGAGGGCCGCTGAGCAGTTCTTC
size: .
V: TRBV7-6
J: TRBJ2-1
length: 15
D: TRBD2

CDR3: CASSYWGFGVRDLYNTDTQYF
DNA: TGTGCCAGTAGTTATTGGGGGTTTGGGGTCCGGGACTTGTACAACACAGATACGCAGTATTTT
size: once
V: TRBV19
J: TRBJ2-3
length: 21
D: .

CDR3: CASSGGQSNTGELFF
DNA: TGTGCCAGCAGCGGAGGCCAGTCTAACACCGGGGAGCTGTTTTTT
size: .
V: TRBV9
J: TRBJ2-2
length: 15
D: .

CDR3: CASSPDMGGDEQYF
DNA: TGTGCCAGCAGTCCCGACATGGGAGGCGACGAGCAGTACTTC
size: .
V: TRBV28
J: TRBJ2-7
length: 14
D: .

CDR3: CASSLEGQAHQPQHF
DNA: TGCGCCAGCAGCTTGGAGGGACAGGCCCATCAGCCCCAGCATTTT
size: .
V: TRBV5-1
J: TRBJ1-5
length: 15
D: TRBD1

CDR3: CASSEPGQGKKYF
DNA: TGTGCCAGCAGTGAACCGGGACAGGGGAAGAAGTACTTC
size: .
V: TRBV6-1
J: TRBJ2-7
length: 13
D: TRBD1

CDR3: CASSGDGLGRETQYF
DNA: TGTGCCAGCAGCGGAGATGGGCTAGGGAGGGAGACCCAGTACTTC
size: .
V: TRBV9
J: TRBJ2-5
length: 15
D: .

CDR3: CSVSGTQRRPGELFF
DNA: TGCAGCGTTTCCGGGACACAAAGGCGGCCCGGGGAGCTGTTTTTT
size: .
V: TRBV29-1
J: TRBJ2-2
length: 15
D: .

CDR3: CASSFGGQLYGYTF
DNA: TGTGCCAGCAGCTTTGGAGGACAGCTGTATGGCTACACCTTC
size: .
V: TRBV5-4
J: TRBJ1-2
length: 14
D: .

CDR3: CASTDSGVTEAFF
DNA: TGCGCCAGCACCGATAGCGGGGTCACTGAAGCTTTCTTT
size: .
V: TRBV10-2
J: TRBJ1-1
length: 13
D: .

CDR3: CASTSDRGESSPLHF
DNA: TGTGCCAGCACCTCAGACAGGGGGGAAAGTTCACCCCTCCACTTT
size: .
V: TRBV5-4
J: TRBJ1-6
length: 15
D: TRBD1

CDR3: CASSLGLAATYNEQFF
DNA: TGCGCCAGCAGCTTGGGGCTAGCGGCCACCTACAATGAGCAGTTCTTC
size: .
V: TRBV5-1
J: TRBJ2-1
length: 16
D: TRBD2

CDR3: CASNVGQSRNEKLFF
DNA: TGTGCCAGCAACGTCGGACAGTCGCGTAATGAAAAACTGTTTTTT
size: .
V: TRBV2
J: TRBJ1-4
length: 15
D: .

CDR3: CASTQDRVEDGYTF
DNA: TGCGCCAGCACCCAGGACAGGGTTGAAGATGGCTACACCTTC
size: .
V: TRBV5-1
J: TRBJ1-2
length: 14
D: TRBD1

CDR3: CASSQEAGAYNEQFF
DNA: TGCGCCAGCAGCCAAGAGGCGGGAGCATACAATGAGCAGTTCTTC
size: .
V: TRBV4-1
J: TRBJ2-1
length: 15
D: TRBD2

CDR3: CASSQAPILADTQYF
DNA: TGTGCCAGCAGCCAAGCGCCGATACTAGCTGATACGCAGTATTTT
size: .
V: TRBV4-2
J: TRBJ2-3
length: 15
D: .

CDR3: CASKETSGSNEQFF
DNA: TGTGCCAGCAAGGAAACTAGCGGGAGTAATGAGCAGTTCTTC
size: .
V: TRBV9
J: TRBJ2-1
length: 14
D: TRBD2

CDR3: CASSLGLSGANGLTF
DNA: TGTGCCAGCAGCTTAGGGCTCTCTGGGGCCAACGGCCTGACTTTC
size: .
V: TRBV7-3
J: TRBJ2-6
length: 15
D: .